The entry that follows covers one T cell receptor (beta chain) sequence. A second PCR, run for about 6 to 11 cycles, used a sample-barcoded 5' primer plus a J-beta primer mix. TCRdb ran MiXCR on the 5' RACE reads and lists one entry per CDR3 protein. The sample contains 350,000 to 450,000 distinct CDR3 sequences, more than 45% of which appear only once. Samples had at least 7 million PBMCs isolated from them. V gave up 10 bases and J gave up 7 bases, with 26 bases separating them. Looked up from germline, CDR1 is SEHNR and CDR2 is FQNEAQ (reference sequence). This CDR3 is built from 16 residues. The entry originates in a study of blood T cells in healthy people across ages.

The chain uses TRBV7-9 and TRBJ2-1, with a weak D call TRBD1 (7 bases). This TCR derives from a man in his fifties or sixties in good health. Sequencing was performed on blood. The CDR3 DNA reads TGTGCCACCAGTGATCCATACAGGGGACTCAAAAATGAGCAGTTCTTC. It specifies CATSDPYRGLKNEQFF.